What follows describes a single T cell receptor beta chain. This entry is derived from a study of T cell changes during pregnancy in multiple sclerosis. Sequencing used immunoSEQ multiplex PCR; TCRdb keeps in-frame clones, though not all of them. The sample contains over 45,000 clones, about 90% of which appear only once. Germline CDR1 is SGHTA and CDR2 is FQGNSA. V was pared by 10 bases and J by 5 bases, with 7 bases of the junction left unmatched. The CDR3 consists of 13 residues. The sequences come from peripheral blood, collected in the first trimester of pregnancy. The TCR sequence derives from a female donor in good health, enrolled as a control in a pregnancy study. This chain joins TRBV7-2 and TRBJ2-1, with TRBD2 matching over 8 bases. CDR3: CATYSGIHNEQFF. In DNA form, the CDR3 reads TGTGCCACGTATAGCGGGATTCACAATGAGCAGTTCTTC.